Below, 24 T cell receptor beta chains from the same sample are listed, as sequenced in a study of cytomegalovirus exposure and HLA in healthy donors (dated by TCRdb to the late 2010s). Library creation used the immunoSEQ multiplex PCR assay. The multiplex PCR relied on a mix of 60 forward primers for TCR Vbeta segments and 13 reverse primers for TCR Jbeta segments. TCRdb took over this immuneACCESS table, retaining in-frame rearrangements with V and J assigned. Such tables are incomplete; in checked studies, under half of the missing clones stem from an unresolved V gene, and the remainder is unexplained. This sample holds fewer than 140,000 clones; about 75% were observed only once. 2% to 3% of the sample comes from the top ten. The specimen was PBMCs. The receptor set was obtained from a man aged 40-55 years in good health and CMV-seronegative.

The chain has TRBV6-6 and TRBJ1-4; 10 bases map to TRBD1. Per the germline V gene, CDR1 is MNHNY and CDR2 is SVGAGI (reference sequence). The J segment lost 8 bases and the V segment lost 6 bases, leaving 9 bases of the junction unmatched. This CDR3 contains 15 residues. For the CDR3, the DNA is TGTGCCAGCAGACCCCAGGACAGGGGGAAAGAAAAACTGTTTTTT. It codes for CASRPQDRGKEKLFF.

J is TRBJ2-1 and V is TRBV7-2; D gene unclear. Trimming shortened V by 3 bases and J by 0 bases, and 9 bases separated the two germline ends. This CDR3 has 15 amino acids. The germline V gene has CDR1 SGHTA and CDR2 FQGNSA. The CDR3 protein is CASSFSRSSYNEQFF. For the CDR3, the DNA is TGTGCCAGCAGCTTTTCCCGGAGCTCCTACAATGAGCAGTTCTTC.

In DNA form, the CDR3 reads TGTGCCAGCAGTCCATTAGACAGGTTGAACACTGAAGCTTTCTTT. This gives the protein CASSPLDRLNTEAFF. This chain uses TRBV6-1 with TRBJ1-1; tentative D call: TRBD1 (6 bases). Trimming cost V 5 bases and J 0 bases, with 13 bases left between them. The CDR3 covers 15 residues. Germline V gene sequence: CDR1 MNHNS, CDR2 SASEGT.

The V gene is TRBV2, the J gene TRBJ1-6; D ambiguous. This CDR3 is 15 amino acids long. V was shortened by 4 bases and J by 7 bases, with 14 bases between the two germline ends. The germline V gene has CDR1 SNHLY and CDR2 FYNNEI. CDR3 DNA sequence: TGTGCCAGCAGTGGAGAGAACGTGGGCAATTCACCCCTCCACTTT. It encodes CASSGENVGNSPLHF.

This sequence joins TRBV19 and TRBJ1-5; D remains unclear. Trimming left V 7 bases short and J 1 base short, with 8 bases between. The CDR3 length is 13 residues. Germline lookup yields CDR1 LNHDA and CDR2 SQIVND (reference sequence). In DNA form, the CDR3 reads TGTGCCAGTACGGGGTCGAGCAATCAGCCCCAGCATTTT. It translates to CASTGSSNQPQHF.

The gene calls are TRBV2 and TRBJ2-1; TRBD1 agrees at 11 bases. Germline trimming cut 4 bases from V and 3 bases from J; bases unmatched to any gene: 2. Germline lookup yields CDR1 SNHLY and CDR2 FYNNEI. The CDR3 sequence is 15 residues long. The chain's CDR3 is CASSADRGHYNEQFF. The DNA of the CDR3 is TGTGCCAGCAGTGCGGACAGGGGGCACTACAATGAGCAGTTCTTC. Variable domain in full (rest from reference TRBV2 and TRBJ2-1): EPEVTQTPSHQVTQMGQEVILRCVPISNHLYFYWYRQILGQKVEFLVSFYNNEISEKSEIFDDQFSVERPDGSNFTLKIRSTKLEDSAMYFCASSADRGHYNEQFFGPGTRLTVL.

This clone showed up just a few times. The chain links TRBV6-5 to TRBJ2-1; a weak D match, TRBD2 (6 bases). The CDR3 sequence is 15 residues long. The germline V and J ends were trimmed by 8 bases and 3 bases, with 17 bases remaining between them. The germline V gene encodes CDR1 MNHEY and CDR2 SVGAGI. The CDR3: CASQEGPTDYNEQFF. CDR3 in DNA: TGTGCCAGCCAGGAGGGTCCTACCGACTACAATGAGCAGTTCTTC.

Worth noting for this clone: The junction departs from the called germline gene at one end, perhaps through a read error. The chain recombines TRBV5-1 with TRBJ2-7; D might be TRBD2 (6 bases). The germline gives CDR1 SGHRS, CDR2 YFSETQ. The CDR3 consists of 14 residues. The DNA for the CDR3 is TGCGCCAGCAGCTTGGGGGACTCCCACTACGGGCAGTACTTC. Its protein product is CASSLGDSHYGQYF.

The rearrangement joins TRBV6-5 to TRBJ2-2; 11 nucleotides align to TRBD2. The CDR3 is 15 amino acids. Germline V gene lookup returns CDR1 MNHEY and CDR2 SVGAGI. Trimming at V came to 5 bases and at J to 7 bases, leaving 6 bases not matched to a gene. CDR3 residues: CASSAGTSGLGELFF. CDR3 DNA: TGTGCCAGCAGTGCCGGGACTAGCGGCCTCGGGGAGCTGTTTTTT.

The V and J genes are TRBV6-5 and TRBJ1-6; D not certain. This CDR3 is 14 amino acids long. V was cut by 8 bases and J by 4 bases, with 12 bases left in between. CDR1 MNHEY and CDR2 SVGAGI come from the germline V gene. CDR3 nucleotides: TGTGCCAGCGGGTCGCGACAATATAATTCACCCCTCCACTTT. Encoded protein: CASGSRQYNSPLHF.

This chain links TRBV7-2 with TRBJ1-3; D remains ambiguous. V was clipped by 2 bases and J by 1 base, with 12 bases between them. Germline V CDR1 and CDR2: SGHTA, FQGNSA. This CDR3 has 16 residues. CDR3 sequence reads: CASSLSQALSGNTIYF. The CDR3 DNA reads TGTGCCAGCAGCTTATCTCAGGCCCTTTCTGGAAACACCATATATTTT.

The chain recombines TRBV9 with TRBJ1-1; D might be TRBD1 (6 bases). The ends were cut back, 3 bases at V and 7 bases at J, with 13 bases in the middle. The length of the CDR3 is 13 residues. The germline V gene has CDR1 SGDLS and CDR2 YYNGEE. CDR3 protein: CASSDMTGYEAFF. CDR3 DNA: TGTGCCAGCAGCGACATGACAGGATATGAAGCTTTCTTT.

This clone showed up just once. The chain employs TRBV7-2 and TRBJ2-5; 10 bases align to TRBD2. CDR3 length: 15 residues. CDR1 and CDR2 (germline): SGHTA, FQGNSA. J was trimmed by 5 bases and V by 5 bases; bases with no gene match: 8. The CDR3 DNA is TGTGCCAGCAGCGCTGCTAGCGGGGGTTGGGAGACCCAGTACTTC. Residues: CASSAASGGWETQYF.

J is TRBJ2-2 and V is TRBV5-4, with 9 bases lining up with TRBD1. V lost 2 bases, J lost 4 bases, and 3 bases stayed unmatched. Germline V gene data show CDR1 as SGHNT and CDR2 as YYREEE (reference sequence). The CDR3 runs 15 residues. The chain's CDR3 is CASSFTGGGTGELFF. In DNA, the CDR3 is TGTGCCAGCAGCTTTACAGGGGGCGGCACCGGGGAGCTGTTTTTT.

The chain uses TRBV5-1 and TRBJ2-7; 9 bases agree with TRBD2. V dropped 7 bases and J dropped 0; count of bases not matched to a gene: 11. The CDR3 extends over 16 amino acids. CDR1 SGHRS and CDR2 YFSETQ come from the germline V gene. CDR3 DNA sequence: TGCGCCAGCCGGCGTAGTAGCGGGGGCGACTCCTACGAGCAGTACTTC. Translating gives CASRRSSGGDSYEQYF.

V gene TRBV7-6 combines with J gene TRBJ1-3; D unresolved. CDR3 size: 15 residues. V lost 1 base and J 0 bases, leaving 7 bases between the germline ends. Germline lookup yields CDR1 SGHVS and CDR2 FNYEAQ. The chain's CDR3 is CASSLEFGSGNTIYF. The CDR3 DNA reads TGTGCCAGCAGCTTAGAGTTCGGCTCTGGAAACACCATATATTTT.

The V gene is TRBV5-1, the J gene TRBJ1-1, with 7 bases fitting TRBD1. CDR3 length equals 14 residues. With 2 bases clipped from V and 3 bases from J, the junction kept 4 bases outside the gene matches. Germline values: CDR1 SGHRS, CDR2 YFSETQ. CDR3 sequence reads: CASSLQGRDTEAFF. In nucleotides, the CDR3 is TGCGCCAGCAGCTTACAGGGGCGGGACACTGAAGCTTTCTTT.

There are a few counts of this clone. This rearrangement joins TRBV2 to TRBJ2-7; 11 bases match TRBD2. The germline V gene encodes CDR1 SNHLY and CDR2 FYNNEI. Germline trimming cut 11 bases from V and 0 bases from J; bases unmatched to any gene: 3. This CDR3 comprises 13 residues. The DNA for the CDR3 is TGTGCCTCCGGGACTAGCGGCTCCTACGAGCAGTACTTC. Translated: CASGTSGSYEQYF.

DNA for the CDR3: TGTGCCAGCAGCTTAGGTAACAGGGGGCTAAATGAGCAGTTCTTC. Translating gives CASSLGNRGLNEQFF. The chain links TRBV7-9 to TRBJ2-1, with TRBD1 matching 9 bases. V shed 1 base and J 7 bases; nucleotides not matched to a gene: 5. CDR3 length equals 15 residues. Germline V gives CDR1 SEHNR, CDR2 FQNEAQ (reference sequence).

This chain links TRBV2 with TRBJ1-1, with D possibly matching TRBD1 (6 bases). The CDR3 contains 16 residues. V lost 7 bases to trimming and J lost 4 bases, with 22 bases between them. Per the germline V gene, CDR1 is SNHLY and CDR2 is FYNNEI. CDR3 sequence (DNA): TGTGCCAGCAATCAGGGCCGGGACAACCAGGGCACTGAAGCTTTCTTT. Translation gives CASNQGRDNQGTEAFF.

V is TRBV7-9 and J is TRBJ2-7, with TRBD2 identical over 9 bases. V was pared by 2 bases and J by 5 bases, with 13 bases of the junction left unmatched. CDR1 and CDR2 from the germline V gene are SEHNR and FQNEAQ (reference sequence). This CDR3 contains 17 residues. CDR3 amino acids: CASSLSVRGGAFDEQYF. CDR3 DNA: TGTGCCAGCAGCTTATCCGTGCGCGGGGGGGCCTTCGACGAGCAGTACTTC.

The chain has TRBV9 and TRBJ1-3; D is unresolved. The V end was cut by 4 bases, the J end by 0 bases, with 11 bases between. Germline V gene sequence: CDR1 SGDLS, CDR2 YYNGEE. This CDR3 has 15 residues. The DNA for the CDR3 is TGTGCCAGCAGCAGAGACGGGTCCTCTGGAAACACCATATATTTT. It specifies CASSRDGSSGNTIYF.

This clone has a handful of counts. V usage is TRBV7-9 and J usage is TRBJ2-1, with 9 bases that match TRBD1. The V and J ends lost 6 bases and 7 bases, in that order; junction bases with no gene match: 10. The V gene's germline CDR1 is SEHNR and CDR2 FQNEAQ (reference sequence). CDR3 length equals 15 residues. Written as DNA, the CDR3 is TGTGCCAGCAGTAAGACCGGGACAGGGTCAAATGAGCAGTTCTTC. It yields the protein CASSKTGTGSNEQFF.

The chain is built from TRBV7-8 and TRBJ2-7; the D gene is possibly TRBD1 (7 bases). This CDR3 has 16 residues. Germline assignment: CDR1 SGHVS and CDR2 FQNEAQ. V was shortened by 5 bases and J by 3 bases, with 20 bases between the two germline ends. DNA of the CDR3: TGTGCCAGCAGCCCCCCCGGCGGGGACAGTAGCTACGAGCAGTACTTC. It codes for CASSPPGGDSSYEQYF.